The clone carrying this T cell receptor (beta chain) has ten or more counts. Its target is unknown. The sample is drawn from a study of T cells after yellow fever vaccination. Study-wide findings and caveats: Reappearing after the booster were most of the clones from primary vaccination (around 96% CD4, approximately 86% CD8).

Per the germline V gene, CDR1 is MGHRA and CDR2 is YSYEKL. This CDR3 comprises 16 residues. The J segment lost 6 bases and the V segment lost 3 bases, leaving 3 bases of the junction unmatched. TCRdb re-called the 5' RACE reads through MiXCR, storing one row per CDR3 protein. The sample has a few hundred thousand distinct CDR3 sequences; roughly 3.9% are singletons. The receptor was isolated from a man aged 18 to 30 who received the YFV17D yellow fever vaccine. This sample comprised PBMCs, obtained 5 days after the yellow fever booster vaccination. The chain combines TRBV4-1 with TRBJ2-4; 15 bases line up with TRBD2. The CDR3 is CASSHRTSGGANIQYF. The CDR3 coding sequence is TGCGCCAGCAGCCACCGGACTAGCGGGGGGGCAAACATTCAGTACTTC.